This is a list of T cell receptor beta chains from one sample in a study of blood T cells in healthy people across ages. In TCRdb, the 5' RACE reads were re-called with MiXCR into one record per CDR3 protein. The sample records around 500,000 distinct CDR3 sequences, 47% being singletons. The sequenced material came from blood. All receptors come from an elderly man in good health. Each CDR3 is given with its conserved first and last residue. D genes are given only for firm matches. A clone size is listed for some rows: how often the clone was seen (once, few, many), or a class if it is expanded.

>TRBV7-3|TRBJ2-5|.|TRBD2
TGTGCCAGCAGCTTGAGGCTAGCGGGAGGGCCCGATTTATACAATGAGCAGTACTTC
CASSLRLAGGPDLYNEQYF
>TRBV9|TRBJ2-2|.|.
TGTGCCAGCAGCAAAACTAGCACCGGGGAGCTGTTTTTT
CASSKTSTGELFF
>TRBV7-9|TRBJ2-3|many|.
TGTGCCAGCAGCATCCTGGGAGATACGCAGTATTTT
CASSILGDTQYF
>TRBV7-2|TRBJ1-5|many|.
TGTGCCAGCAGCTTAGGGGGAGGCAATCAGCCCCAGCATTTT
CASSLGGGNQPQHF
>TRBV6-2/TRBV6-3|TRBJ2-1|.|TRBD2
TGTGCCAGCAGTTACCCCACTAGCGGATCCTCCTACAATGAGCAGTTCTTC
CASSYPTSGSSYNEQFF
>TRBV12-3/TRBV12-4|TRBJ1-1|few|.
TGTGCCTCACTCCGGCCCCAGGAGGGCACTGAAGCTTTCTTT
CASLRPQEGTEAFF
>TRBV20-1|TRBJ2-7|.|.
TGCAGTGCTAGAGATAGGGCGGGATCCACCTACGAGCAGTACTTC
CSARDRAGSTYEQYF
>TRBV6-6|TRBJ2-1|few|.
TGTGCCAGCAGTTGTTCGGGTGGCTTAATAAATGAGCAGTTCTTC
CASSCSGGLINEQFF
>TRBV6-5|TRBJ2-7|.|.
TGTGCCAGCAGTTACTCGCTCGGGACCCTCACCTACGAGCAGTACTTC
CASSYSLGTLTYEQYF
>TRBV7-9|TRBJ2-3|.|TRBD2
TGTGCCACTAGCGGGGGCCCTCTCCGCACAGATACGCAGTATTTT
CATSGGPLRTDTQYF
>TRBV7-2|TRBJ2-7|.|TRBD2
TGTGCCAGCAGTCCTAGCGGTTTGGGTGAGCAGTACTTC
CASSPSGLGEQYF
>TRBV4-3|TRBJ1-2|.|TRBD1
TGCGCCAGCAGCCAACAGGGGGTTTACTATGGCTACACCTTC
CASSQQGVYYGYTF
>TRBV7-8|TRBJ1-5|.|.
TGTGCCAGCAGCTTAGCGGTAGGCAGGCCAAATCAGCCCCAGCATTTT
CASSLAVGRPNQPQHF
>TRBV20-1|TRBJ1-1|.|.
TGCAGTGCTAGTCGTGGACGGATGAACACTGAAGCTTTCTTT
CSASRGRMNTEAFF
>TRBV2|TRBJ2-5|.|.
TGTGCCAGCAGTGGGCCCTCTAGCGCCCAGTGGCAAGAGACCCAGTACTTC
CASSGPSSAQWQETQYF
>TRBV5-1|TRBJ2-1|many|TRBD1
TGTGCCAGCTCGCCGGGACAGTCTTCCTACAATGAGCAGTTCTTC
CASSPGQSSYNEQFF
>TRBV7-2|TRBJ2-5|.|.
TGTGCCAGCAGCTTACAGGAGGGTTGGGAGACCCAGTACTTC
CASSLQEGWETQYF
>TRBV12-3/TRBV12-4|TRBJ2-5|.|.
TGTGCCAGCAGCGGACATCAAGAGACCCAGTACTTC
CASSGHQETQYF
>TRBV7-9|TRBJ2-5|.|.
TGTGCCAGCAGCCCTTACGGGAGCTCCTACAATGAGCAGTACTTC
CASSPYGSSYNEQYF
>TRBV29-1|TRBJ2-5|.|TRBD2
TGCAGCGTCGCCGGGACTAGCGGGGAAACGGGAGAGACCCAGTACTTC
CSVAGTSGETGETQYF
>TRBV11-2|TRBJ2-3|.|.
TGTGCCAGCAGCGGAGGGGGTTGGACAGATACGCAGTATTTT
CASSGGGWTDTQYF
>TRBV20-1|TRBJ1-5|.|.
TGCAGTGCCGCATCAGGGTATAGCAATCAGCCCCAGCATTTT
CSAASGYSNQPQHF
>TRBV20-1|TRBJ2-1|few|.
TGCAGTGCTACGGACCCTTGGAGGGGGGGGTCCTACAATGAGCAGTTCTTC
CSATDPWRGGSYNEQFF